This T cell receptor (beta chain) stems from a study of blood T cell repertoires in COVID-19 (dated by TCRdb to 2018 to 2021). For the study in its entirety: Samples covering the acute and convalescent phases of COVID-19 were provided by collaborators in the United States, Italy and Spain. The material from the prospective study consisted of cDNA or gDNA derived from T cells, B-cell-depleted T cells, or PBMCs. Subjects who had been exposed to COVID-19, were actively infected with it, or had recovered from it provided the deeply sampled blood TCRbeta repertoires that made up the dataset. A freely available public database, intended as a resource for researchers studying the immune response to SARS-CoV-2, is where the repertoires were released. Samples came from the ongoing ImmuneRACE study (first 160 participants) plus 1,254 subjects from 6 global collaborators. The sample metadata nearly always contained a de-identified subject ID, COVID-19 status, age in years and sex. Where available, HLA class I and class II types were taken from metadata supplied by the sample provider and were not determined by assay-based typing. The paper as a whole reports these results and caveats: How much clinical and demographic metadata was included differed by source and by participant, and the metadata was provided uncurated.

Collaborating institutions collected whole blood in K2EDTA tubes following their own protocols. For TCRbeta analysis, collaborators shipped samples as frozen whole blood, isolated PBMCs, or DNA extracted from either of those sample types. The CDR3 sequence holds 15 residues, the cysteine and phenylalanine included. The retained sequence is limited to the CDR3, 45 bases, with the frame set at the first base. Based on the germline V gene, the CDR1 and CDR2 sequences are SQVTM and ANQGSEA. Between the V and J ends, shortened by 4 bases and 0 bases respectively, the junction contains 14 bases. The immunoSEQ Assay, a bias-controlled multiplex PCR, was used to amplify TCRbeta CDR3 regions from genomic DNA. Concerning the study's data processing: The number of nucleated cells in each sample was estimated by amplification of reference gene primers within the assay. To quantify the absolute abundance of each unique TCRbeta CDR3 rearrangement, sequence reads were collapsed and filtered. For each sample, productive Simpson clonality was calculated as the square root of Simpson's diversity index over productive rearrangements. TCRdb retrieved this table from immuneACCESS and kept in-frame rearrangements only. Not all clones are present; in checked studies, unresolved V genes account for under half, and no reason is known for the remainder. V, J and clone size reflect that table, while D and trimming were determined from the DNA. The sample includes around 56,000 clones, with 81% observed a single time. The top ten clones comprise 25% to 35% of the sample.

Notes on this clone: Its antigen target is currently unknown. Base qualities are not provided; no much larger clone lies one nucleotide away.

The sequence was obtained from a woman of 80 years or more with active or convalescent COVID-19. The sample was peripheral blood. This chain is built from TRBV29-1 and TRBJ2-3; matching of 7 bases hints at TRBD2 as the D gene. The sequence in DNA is TGCAGCGTTGGAAAAGGGGGGGGGAGCACAGATACGCAGTATTTT. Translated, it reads CSVGKGGGSTDTQYF.